A selection of T cell receptor beta chains follows, all from one sample in a study of cytomegalovirus exposure and HLA in healthy donors. Generated by immunoSEQ multiplex PCR, the TCRdb table keeps only in-frame clones and is missing some. This table has 55,000 to 70,000 clones, about 73% appearing once. The specimen sequenced was PBMCs. The receptors derive from a woman aged 55-75 years in good health and CMV-seropositive. Each CDR3 is given with its conserved first and last residue. Fields, in order: V gene, J gene, CDR3 protein.

V gene: TRBV2; J gene: TRBJ2-3; CDR3 protein: CASREGLADTQYF
V gene: TRBV14; J gene: TRBJ1-2; CDR3 protein: CASSHVWEAGYTF
V gene: TRBV7-2; J gene: TRBJ2-5; CDR3 protein: CASSLHPAGGGETQYF
V gene: TRBV20-1; J gene: TRBJ1-1; CDR3 protein: CSAQAWAEAFF
V gene: TRBV4-3; J gene: TRBJ1-2; CDR3 protein: CASSQDGATGRGYTF
V gene: TRBV6-5; J gene: TRBJ1-5; CDR3 protein: CASSYRKIRGYQPQHF
V gene: TRBV20-1; J gene: TRBJ1-2; CDR3 protein: CSAADSGGYTF
V gene: TRBV11-3; J gene: TRBJ2-2; CDR3 protein: CASSMGQHTGELFF
V gene: TRBV5-1; J gene: TRBJ1-2; CDR3 protein: CASSENSQGYYGYTF
V gene: TRBV30; J gene: TRBJ1-1; CDR3 protein: CAWSDKARGNTEAFF
V gene: TRBV9; J gene: TRBJ2-6; CDR3 protein: CASSASGANVLTF
V gene: TRBV7-3; J gene: TRBJ2-2; CDR3 protein: CASSLLANTGELFF
V gene: TRBV7-9; J gene: TRBJ1-2; CDR3 protein: CASRWTGKVGGYTF
V gene: TRBV11-2; J gene: TRBJ2-7; CDR3 protein: CASSLDQGEQYF
V gene: TRBV10-2; J gene: TRBJ1-5; CDR3 protein: CASREEQGGAQPQHF
V gene: TRBV28; J gene: TRBJ2-7; CDR3 protein: CASSRIGGQGYEQYF
V gene: TRBV6-6; J gene: TRBJ2-5; CDR3 protein: CASDNQETQYF
V gene: TRBV6-5; J gene: TRBJ1-1; CDR3 protein: CASTQTGGWTEAFF
V gene: TRBV5-6; J gene: TRBJ1-2; CDR3 protein: CASRSGQTYGYTF
V gene: TRBV2; J gene: TRBJ2-5; CDR3 protein: CASREGWTQYF
V gene: TRBV27; J gene: TRBJ1-2; CDR3 protein: CASSLSQGSGYTF
V gene: TRBV7-2; J gene: TRBJ2-1; CDR3 protein: CASSLGFGTGVSSEQFF
V gene: TRBV2; J gene: TRBJ1-6; CDR3 protein: CASQKEGGSPLHF
V gene: TRBV28; J gene: TRBJ1-1; CDR3 protein: CASLGGVKYLSGTEAFF
V gene: TRBV6-6; J gene: TRBJ1-3; CDR3 protein: CASSLTVSSGNTIYF
V gene: TRBV10-3; J gene: TRBJ2-3; CDR3 protein: CAISEPGQGVSDTQYF
V gene: TRBV5-4; J gene: TRBJ2-1; CDR3 protein: CASSLAGGYEQFF
V gene: TRBV6-1; J gene: TRBJ2-1; CDR3 protein: CASSSLHNEQFF
V gene: TRBV11-2; J gene: TRBJ2-5; CDR3 protein: CASSLGSSGGQQETQYF
V gene: TRBV19; J gene: TRBJ2-7; CDR3 protein: CASSQNPSSYEQYF
V gene: TRBV5-4; J gene: TRBJ1-2; CDR3 protein: CASSWKESNYGYTF
V gene: TRBV6-6; J gene: TRBJ2-7; CDR3 protein: CASSEQLETYEQYF
V gene: TRBV27; J gene: TRBJ2-2; CDR3 protein: CASSLNPLGTDSYTGELFF
V gene: TRBV6-6; J gene: TRBJ2-1; CDR3 protein: CASSRREKVYNEQFF
V gene: TRBV2; J gene: TRBJ2-3; CDR3 protein: CASRPSKGRTDTQYF
V gene: TRBV7-9; J gene: TRBJ1-2; CDR3 protein: CASSSGQVGYGYTF
V gene: TRBV5-1; J gene: TRBJ2-3; CDR3 protein: CASRLAGDGSTDTQYF
V gene: TRBV15; J gene: TRBJ1-1; CDR3 protein: CATSRDILQGLTEAFF
V gene: TRBV5-4; J gene: TRBJ2-1; CDR3 protein: CASSLGASGGVYEQFF
V gene: TRBV2; J gene: TRBJ1-1; CDR3 protein: CASRGDRGSYGEAFF
V gene: TRBV4-1; J gene: TRBJ1-5; CDR3 protein: CASSSGGTLYQPQHF
V gene: TRBV19; J gene: TRBJ2-1; CDR3 protein: CASSSDRGSYNEQFF
V gene: TRBV19; J gene: TRBJ2-1; CDR3 protein: CASSISSSGGSHEQFF
V gene: TRBV25-1; J gene: TRBJ1-3; CDR3 protein: CASSFTGGFGNTIYF
V gene: TRBV9; J gene: TRBJ2-1; CDR3 protein: CASSALARGSYNEQFF
V gene: TRBV11-2; J gene: TRBJ1-3; CDR3 protein: CASSSGGSGNTIYF
V gene: TRBV2; J gene: TRBJ2-7; CDR3 protein: CASTSRGGEQYF
V gene: TRBV7-2; J gene: TRBJ1-3; CDR3 protein: CASSFPLGAGNTIYF
V gene: TRBV9; J gene: TRBJ2-5; CDR3 protein: CASSVRYQETQYF
V gene: TRBV6-5; J gene: TRBJ1-2; CDR3 protein: CASSYRGSYTF
V gene: TRBV2; J gene: TRBJ2-7; CDR3 protein: CASTPDGTYEQYF
V gene: TRBV7-2; J gene: TRBJ1-2; CDR3 protein: CASSPDRNSHYGYTF